The present T cell receptor beta chain was sequenced within a study of T cells in pancreatic ductal adenocarcinoma. Clones were read by immunoSEQ multiplex PCR, and TCRdb kept only the in-frame ones, dropping some. The sample holds over 85,000 clones, 90% to 95% seen once. Of note for this clone: The antigen remains unidentified.

Trimming cost V 7 bases and J 6 bases; bases outside gene matches: 9. CDR1 is MDHEN and CDR2 is SYDVKM in the germline V gene. The CDR3 consists of 13 residues. Selected pancreatic ductal adenocarcinoma patients had undergone surgery without neoadjuvant therapy. Whole-study results and caveats: The resected cohort was biased toward the minority with early-stage disease. Blood had more productive templates and roughly 7.5-fold more unique clonotypes than tumor.

This chain joins TRBV28 and TRBJ2-7, with 7 bases lining up with TRBD1. This TCR derives from a human donor with pancreatic ductal adenocarcinoma. The sequenced material came from PBMCs. CDR3 loop: CASKTGSVGEQYF. In nucleotides, the CDR3 is TGTGCCAGCAAGACAGGGTCTGTTGGCGAGCAGTACTTC. The full variable domain, its missing parts supplied by reference TRBV28 and TRBJ2-7, is DVKVTQSSRYLVKRTGEKVFLECVQDMDHENMFWYRQDPGLGLRLIYFSYDVKMKEKGDIPEGYSVSREKKERFSLILESASTNQTSMYLCASKTGSVGEQYFGPGTRLTVT.